The 9 T cell receptor beta chains presented below share a single source sample, sequenced in a study of T cell responses to AZD1222 COVID-19 vaccine. TCRdb's copy holds only in-frame clones and misses some; the assay was immunoSEQ multiplex PCR. Of about 120,000 clones in the sample, 85% to 95% are singletons; the top ten hold around 5%. Sequenced material: peripheral blood, taken 28 days after the second AZD1222 dose. All receptors derive from an adult who received the AZD1222 COVID-19 vaccine.

The chain recombines TRBV15 with TRBJ2-2; D unclear. In germline, CDR1 is LNHNV, CDR2 YYDKDF (reference sequence). The length of the CDR3 is 17 residues. The V and J ends lost 5 bases and 0 bases respectively, with 16 bases between them. The CDR3 DNA follows: TGTGCCACCAGCCGTCCCCGGCAACATACGAACACCGGGGAGCTGTTTTTT. It translates to CATSRPRQHTNTGELFF.

The chain combines TRBV9 with TRBJ1-2; 12 bases line up with TRBD1. Trimming cost V 4 bases and J 6 bases; bases outside gene matches: 13. CDR1 and CDR2 from the germline V gene are SGDLS and YYNGEE. This CDR3 comprises 17 residues. The CDR3 nucleotides read TGTGCCAGCAGCCCGCACGGGACAGGGGGCATCTTGGATGGCTACACCTTC. Translation gives CASSPHGTGGILDGYTF.

This clone was observed once. The chain combines TRBV7-8 with TRBJ1-2; TRBD1 might be the D (6 bases). CDR3 length: 15 amino acids. V was pared by 5 bases and J by 3 bases, with 16 bases between. CDR1 is SGHVS, CDR2 FQNEAQ, per germline. CDR3 sequence (DNA): TGTGCCAGCAGCATTCACAGGGTTACTGACTATGGCTACACCTTC. It codes for CASSIHRVTDYGYTF. The full variable domain, rest sourced from reference TRBV7-8 and TRBJ1-2, is GAGVSQSPRYKVAKRGQDVALRCDPISGHVSLFWYQQALGQGPEFLTYFQNEAQLDKSGLPSDRFFAERPEGSVSTLKIQRTQQEDSAVYLCASSIHRVTDYGYTFGSGTRLTVV.

The chain is built from TRBV7-9 and TRBJ2-3, with 8 bases aligning to TRBD2. This CDR3 has 16 residues. The germline V gene encodes CDR1 SEHNR and CDR2 FQNEAQ (reference sequence). With 5 bases clipped from V and 5 bases from J, the junction kept 12 bases outside the gene matches. For the CDR3, the DNA is TGTGCCAGCAGCCCCCGAGCGGGAGCGGGACGAGATACGCAGTATTTT. It is translated as CASSPRAGAGRDTQYF.

This chain connects TRBV21-1 to TRBJ1-4. TRBV21-1 is labeled a pseudogene. The CDR3 covers 16 residues. CDR3 DNA: TGTGCCAGCAGCCCGTTAACCAGGAGAGGGGATGAAAAACTGTTTTTT. Translation gives CASSPLTRRGDEKLFF.

The chain recombines TRBV6-6 with TRBJ2-1; D is undetermined. The ends were cut back, 6 bases at V and 4 bases at J, with 16 bases in the middle. This CDR3 has 15 amino acids. CDR1 and CDR2 from the germline V gene are MNHNY and SVGAGI (reference sequence). This CDR3 reads CASSRVVGPYNEQFF. The CDR3 DNA reads as TGTGCCAGCAGCCGCGTTGTGGGCCCTTACAATGAGCAGTTCTTC.

The chain carries TRBV7-3 and TRBJ2-7; D perhaps matches TRBD2 (6 bases). Germline V gives CDR1 SGHTA, CDR2 FQGTGA. CDR3 size: 17 residues. Trimming took 2 bases from V and 2 from J, leaving 19 bases between them. This chain's CDR3 is CASSLRGGSGPTYEQYF. DNA for the CDR3: TGTGCCAGCAGCTTACGTGGGGGTAGCGGACCAACCTACGAGCAGTACTTC.

The V and J genes are TRBV4-1 and TRBJ2-5, with 11 bases identical to TRBD2. With V trimmed by 0 bases and J by 2 bases, 8 bases remained unmatched. From germline, CDR1 is MGHRA and CDR2 YSYEKL. The CDR3 runs 18 residues. The CDR3 DNA reads as TGCGCCAGCAGCCAAGATGTCGGTTTAGCGGGGGGGCAAGAGACCCAGTACTTC. It is translated as CASSQDVGLAGGQETQYF.

CDR3: CASGLVPVGTGNTIYF. CDR3 sequence (DNA): TGTGCTAGTGGTTTGGTACCAGTAGGGACTGGAAACACCATATATTTT. The rearrangement uses TRBV12-5 and TRBJ1-3; D is ambiguous. The CDR3 is 16 amino acids. The V end was cut by 0 bases, the J end by 2 bases, with 11 bases between. Germline values: CDR1 LGHNT, CDR2 FRNRAP.